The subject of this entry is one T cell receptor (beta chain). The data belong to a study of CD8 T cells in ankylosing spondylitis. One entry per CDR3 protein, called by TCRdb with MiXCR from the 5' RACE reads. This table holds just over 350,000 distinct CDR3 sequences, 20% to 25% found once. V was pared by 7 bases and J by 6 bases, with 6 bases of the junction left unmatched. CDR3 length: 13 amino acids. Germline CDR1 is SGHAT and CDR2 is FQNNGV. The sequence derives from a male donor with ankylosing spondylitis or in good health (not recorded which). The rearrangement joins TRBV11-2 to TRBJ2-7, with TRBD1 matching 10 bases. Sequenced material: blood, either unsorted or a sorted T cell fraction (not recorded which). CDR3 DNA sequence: TGTGCCAGCATCGGACAGGGGGTAATCGAGCAGTACTTC. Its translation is CASIGQGVIEQYF. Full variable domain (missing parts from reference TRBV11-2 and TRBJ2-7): EAGVAQSPRYKIIEKRQSVAFWCNPISGHATLYWYQQILGQGPKLLIQFQNNGVVDDSQLPKDRFSAERLKGVDSTLKIQPAKLEDSAVYLCASIGQGVIEQYFGPGTRLTVT.